This T cell receptor (beta chain) was identified during a study of cytomegalovirus exposure and HLA in healthy donors. Study-wide results and caveats: In a later analysis, TCR beta V- and J-gene trimming showed a link to a missense DCLRE1C variant. Later analysis suggested most CMV-associated TCR beta chains were HLA-restricted. Researchers had no immune exposure information except CMV serostatus available.

The CDR3 length is 15 residues. Trimming at V came to 5 bases and at J to 4 bases, leaving 8 bases not matched to a gene. Germline CDR1 is SGHTA and CDR2 is FQGNSA. This clone was observed once. Its antigen is still unknown. The primer mix had 60 Vbeta and 13 Jbeta primers. Repertoires were generated with immunoSEQ multiplex PCR, while TCRdb's copy carries only in-frame clones and drops some. The sample has around 80,000 clones, around 70% seen once; the top ten hold 7.5% to 9.5%. This receptor was obtained from a middle-aged man in good health and CMV-seropositive. The specimen was PBMCs. This chain links TRBV7-2 with TRBJ2-7, with 10 bases aligning to TRBD2. The chain's CDR3 is CASSALAGVEYEQYF. The CDR3 DNA reads TGTGCCAGCAGCGCCCTAGCGGGAGTCGAGTACGAGCAGTACTTC.